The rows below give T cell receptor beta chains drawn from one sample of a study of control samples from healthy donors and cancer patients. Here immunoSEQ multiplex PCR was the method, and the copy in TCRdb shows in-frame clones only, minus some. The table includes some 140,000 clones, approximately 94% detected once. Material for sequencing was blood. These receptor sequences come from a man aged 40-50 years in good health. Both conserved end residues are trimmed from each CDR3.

ASSPGPTKSNEQF TRBJ2-1 TRBV7-2
ASSLGQGGNQPQH TRBJ1-5 TRBV5-6
ASSRQYSTPSSGNTIY TRBJ1-3 TRBV5-5
ASSSLSTGWGPYEQY TRBJ2-7 TRBV18
AISEAGATEAF TRBJ1-1 TRBV10-3
ASTATSYEQY TRBJ2-7 TRBV28
ASSIWDAETQY TRBJ2-5 TRBV19
ASSETGTGRQTQY TRBJ2-5 TRBV5-4
ASSQVVLAATISYEQY TRBJ2-7 TRBV4-1
SASSGAVFSYEQY TRBJ2-7 TRBV20-1
ASSHQYEQY TRBJ2-7 TRBV6-5
ASSPGQGYGYT TRBJ1-2 TRBV7-8
ASSEGLREKLF TRBJ1-4 TRBV6-2/TRBV6-3
ATPQREDRFTEAF TRBJ1-1 TRBV11-3
ASSSTGQLGEKLF TRBJ1-4 TRBV7-9
ASRLSWNTEAF TRBJ1-1 TRBV7-3
ASTSGTYSNQPQH TRBJ1-5 TRBV6-5
ASSMSPGVYEQY TRBJ2-7 TRBV19
ASSRQGPGGTEAF TRBJ1-1 TRBV10-2
ASSLVGGMNTEAF TRBJ1-1 TRBV11-2
ASSDPGTVGYEQY TRBJ2-7 TRBV27
ASSLEAGVPSTDTQY TRBJ2-3 TRBV11-2
ATRHYYYGYT TRBJ1-2 TRBV3-1/TRBV3-2
ASSLNPTGGRTEAF TRBJ1-1 TRBV7-2
ASSAQAGGRETQY TRBJ2-5 TRBV9
ASSLSGRGAGNTIY TRBJ1-3 TRBV28
ASSRAGLASDTQY TRBJ2-3 TRBV7-8
ASSFSPTATGELF TRBJ2-2 TRBV7-2
ASSPGTGIQPQH TRBJ1-5 TRBV27